This T cell receptor (beta chain) was sequenced for a study of blood T cell repertoires in COVID-19. Overall study context: There were acute and convalescent COVID-19 samples, and they came from the United States, Italy and Spain.

The CDR3 length is 14 residues. V trimming: 9 bases; J trimming: 6 bases; junction bases outside the gene matches: 10. Germline loops: CDR1 MNHEY, CDR2 SVGAGI. Per the original methods: Researchers report that nucleated cell counts were estimated from reference gene primer amplification. Sequencing used immunoSEQ multiplex PCR; TCRdb keeps in-frame clones, though not all of them. V, J and clone size derive from that table, while D and trimming were established from the DNA sequence. The sample lists about 200,000 clones; less than 90% were seen once. The sequenced sample consisted of peripheral blood. V usage is TRBV6-5 and J usage is TRBJ1-2, with 10 nucleotides matching TRBD1. This TCR derives from a woman in her 70s with acute or convalescent COVID-19. In DNA form, the CDR3 reads TGTGCCAGTTACCGGGACAGGGGTTCGGATGGCTACACCTTC. This translates into CASYRDRGSDGYTF.